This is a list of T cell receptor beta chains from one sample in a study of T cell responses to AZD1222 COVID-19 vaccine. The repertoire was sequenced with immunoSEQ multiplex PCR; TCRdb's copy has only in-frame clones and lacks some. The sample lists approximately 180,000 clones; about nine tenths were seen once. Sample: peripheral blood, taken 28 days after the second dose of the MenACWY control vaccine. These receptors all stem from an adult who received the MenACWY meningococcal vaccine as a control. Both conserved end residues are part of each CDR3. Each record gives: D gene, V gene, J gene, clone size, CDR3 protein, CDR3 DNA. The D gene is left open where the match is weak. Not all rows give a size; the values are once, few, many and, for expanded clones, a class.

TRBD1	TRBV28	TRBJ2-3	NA	CASKGRGPDTQYF	TGTGCCAGCAAGGGCAGGGGGCCAGATACGCAGTATTTT
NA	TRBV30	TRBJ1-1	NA	CAWSVGHNTEAFF	TGTGCCTGGAGTGTGGGGCATAACACTGAAGCTTTCTTT
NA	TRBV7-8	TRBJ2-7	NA	CASSPAADGYEQYF	TGTGCCAGCAGCCCGGCGGCAGATGGCTACGAGCAGTACTTC
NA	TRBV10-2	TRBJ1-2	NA	CASSLDGSYGYTF	TGCGCCAGCAGTCTGGACGGTTCCTATGGCTACACCTTC
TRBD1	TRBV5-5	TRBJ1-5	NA	CASSFRDRIPFLSNQPQHF	TGTGCCAGCAGCTTCCGGGACAGGATCCCCTTTTTGAGCAATCAGCCCCAGCATTTT
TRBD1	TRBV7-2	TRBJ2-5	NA	CASSAPLWDREETQYF	TGTGCCAGCAGCGCACCCCTTTGGGACAGGGAAGAGACCCAGTACTTC
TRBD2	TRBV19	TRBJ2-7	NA	CASAPGLPIYEQYF	TGTGCCAGCGCCCCGGGACTACCGATCTACGAGCAGTACTTC
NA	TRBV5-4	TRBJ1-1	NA	CASSLGSGLTEAFF	TGTGCCAGCAGCTTGGGTTCCGGCCTCACTGAAGCTTTCTTT
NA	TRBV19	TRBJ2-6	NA	CASLHPAGANVLTF	TGTGCCAGTTTACACCCTGCTGGGGCCAACGTCCTGACTTTC
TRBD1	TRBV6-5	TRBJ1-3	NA	CASSYEGATGNTIYF	TGTGCCAGCAGTTATGAGGGGGCAACAGGAAACACCATATATTTT
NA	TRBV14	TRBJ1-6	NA	CASSDAQGRGLDSPLHF	TGTGCCAGCAGCGACGCACAGGGAAGGGGACTTGATTCACCCCTCCACTTT
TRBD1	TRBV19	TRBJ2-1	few	CASSPRTGVDEQFF	TGTGCCAGTAGTCCACGGACAGGGGTCGATGAGCAGTTCTTC
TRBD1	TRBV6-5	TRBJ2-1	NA	CASMEQGAYGEQFF	TGTGCCAGCATGGAACAGGGGGCTTATGGTGAGCAGTTCTTC
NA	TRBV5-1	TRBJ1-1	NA	CASSLGGATEAFF	TGCGCCAGCAGCTTAGGAGGGGCTACTGAAGCTTTCTTT
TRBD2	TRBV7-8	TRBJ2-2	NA	CASSFGGGTSDTGELFF	TGTGCCAGCAGCTTTGGCGGGGGAACTAGCGACACCGGGGAGCTGTTTTTT
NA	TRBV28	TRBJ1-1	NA	CASSPAYEGGNTEAFF	TGTGCCAGCAGTCCCGCTTATGAGGGAGGGAACACTGAAGCTTTCTTT
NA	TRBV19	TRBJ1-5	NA	CASSITPGRNQPQHF	TGTGCCAGTAGTATTACGCCAGGGCGCAATCAGCCCCAGCATTTT
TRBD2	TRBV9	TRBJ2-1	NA	CASSAHPSGSSYNEQFF	TGTGCCAGCAGCGCTCATCCTAGCGGGAGCTCCTACAATGAGCAGTTCTTC
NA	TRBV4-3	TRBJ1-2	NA	CASSPAQGTAGYTF	TGCGCCAGCAGCCCGGCACAGGGAACGGCTGGCTACACCTTC
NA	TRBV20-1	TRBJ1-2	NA	CSAGGGEGYTF	TGCAGTGCTGGGGGAGGGGAGGGCTACACCTTC
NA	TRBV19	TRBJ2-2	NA	CASSILGLDTGELFF	TGTGCCAGTAGTATTCTAGGGTTGGACACCGGGGAGCTGTTTTTT
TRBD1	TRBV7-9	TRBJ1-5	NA	CASSSTDPRQGDQPQHF	TGTGCCAGCAGCTCCACCGATCCTCGACAGGGGGATCAGCCCCAGCATTTT
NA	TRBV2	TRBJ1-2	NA	CASSGVGSPGYTF	TGTGCCAGCTCGGGCGTGGGGTCTCCTGGCTACACCTTC
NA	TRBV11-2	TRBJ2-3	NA	CASSLGSNTDTQYF	TGTGCCAGCAGCTTAGGATCTAACACAGATACGCAGTATTTT
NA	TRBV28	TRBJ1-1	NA	CASSLLVTWNTEAFF	TGTGCCAGCAGTTTATTGGTCACATGGAACACTGAAGCTTTCTTT
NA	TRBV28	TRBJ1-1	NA	CASSYNSGTGFEAFF	TGTGCCAGCAGCTACAACTCCGGGACCGGCTTTGAAGCTTTCTTT
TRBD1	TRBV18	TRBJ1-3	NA	CASSPGTGSTIYF	TGTGCCAGCTCACCTGGGACAGGGAGCACCATATATTTT
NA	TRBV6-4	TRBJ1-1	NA	CASRVTGQSTEAFF	TGTGCCAGCAGGGTAACAGGTCAAAGCACTGAAGCTTTCTTT
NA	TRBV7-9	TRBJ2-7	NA	CASSPPSAYEQYF	TGTGCCAGCAGCCCCCCCTCGGCCTACGAGCAGTACTTC
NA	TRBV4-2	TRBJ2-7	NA	CASKDPGEYEQYF	TGTGCCAGCAAAGATCCGGGCGAGTACGAGCAGTACTTC
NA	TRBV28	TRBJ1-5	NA	CASSLEGQPQHF	TGTGCCAGCAGTTTGGAGGGGCAGCCCCAGCATTTT
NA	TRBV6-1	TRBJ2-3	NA	CASSESTDFSDTQYF	TGTGCCAGCAGTGAATCGACAGATTTTTCAGATACGCAGTATTTT
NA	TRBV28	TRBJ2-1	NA	CASSLGTLGVNEQFF	TGTGCCAGCAGTTTAGGGACCTTGGGTGTCAATGAGCAGTTCTTC
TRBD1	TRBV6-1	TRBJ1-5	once	CASSEDRGDQPQHF	TGTGCCAGCAGTGAAGACAGGGGCGACCAGCCCCAGCATTTT
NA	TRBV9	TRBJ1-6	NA	CASSAVSSYNSPLHF	TGTGCCAGCAGCGCGGTGAGCTCCTATAATTCACCCCTCCACTTT